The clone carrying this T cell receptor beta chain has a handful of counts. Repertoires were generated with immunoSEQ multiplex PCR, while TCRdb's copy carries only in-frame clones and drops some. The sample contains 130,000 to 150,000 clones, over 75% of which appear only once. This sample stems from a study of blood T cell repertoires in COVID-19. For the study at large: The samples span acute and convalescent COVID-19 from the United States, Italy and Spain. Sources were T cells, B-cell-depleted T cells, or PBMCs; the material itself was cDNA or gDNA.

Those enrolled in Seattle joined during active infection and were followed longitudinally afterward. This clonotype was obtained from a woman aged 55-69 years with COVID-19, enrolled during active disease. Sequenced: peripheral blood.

The CDR3 loop is CAMRTGPRGYTF. The DNA for the CDR3 is TGTGCCATGAGGACAGGGCCGCGGGGCTACACCTTC. V usage is TRBV2 and J usage is TRBJ1-2; 8 bases are a match to TRBD1. The CDR3 loop spans 12 amino acids. Trimming cost V 10 bases and J 8 bases; bases outside gene matches: 9. CDR1 and CDR2 (germline): SNHLY, FYNNEI.